These 14 T cell receptor beta chains were all obtained from the same sample, sequenced in a study of CD8+CD57+ T cells in acquired aplastic anemia. Those patients picked for sequencing had displayed CD8+CD57+ cell expansion on flow cytometry. Genomic DNA templated the TCR beta VDJ and CDR3 profiling. TCRdb re-derived calls from the reads in MiXCR, one entry per CDR3 protein. The sample lists fewer than 250,000 distinct CDR3 sequences; under 55% were seen once. Sequenced input: sorted CD4+, CD8+, or CD8+CD57+ T cells (not recorded which) from PBMCs. These receptor sequences come from a human donor with aplastic anemia.

This clonotype came up many times. J is TRBJ1-6 and V is TRBV5-8, with D perhaps TRBD1 (6 bases). Trimming took off 1 base at V and 9 bases at J, with 17 bases between the two ends. CDR3 size: 16 residues. In germline, CDR1 is SGHTS, CDR2 YDEGEE. CDR3: CASSLIRPGVGSPLHF. Written as DNA, the CDR3 is TGTGCCAGCAGCTTGATTAGGCCAGGGGTGGGTTCACCCCTCCACTTT.

CDR3 in DNA: TGCGCCAGCAGCCAAGGGCAAGCTTTGGGGGGGAATGAAAAACTGTTTTTT. Protein sequence: CASSQGQALGGNEKLFF. The rearrangement joins TRBV4-1 to TRBJ1-4, with D possibly matching TRBD1 (5 bases). Germline V lookup: CDR1 MGHRA, CDR2 YSYEKL. V lost 1 base to trimming and J lost 5 bases, with 17 bases between them. This CDR3 comprises 17 residues.

This chain links TRBV5-1 with TRBJ1-2, with 8 bases fitting TRBD1. The CDR3 has 14 residues. Per the germline V gene, CDR1 is SGHRS and CDR2 is YFSETQ. J gave up 3 bases and V 4 bases, and 5 bases lay outside the gene matches. DNA for the CDR3: TGCGCCAGCAGCGCACCGACAGGGGACTATGGCTACACCTTC. As protein: CASSAPTGDYGYTF.

Of note for this clonotype: At one end the junction does not follow the germline gene, possibly because of a read error. This chain connects TRBV7-8 to TRBJ1-3; TRBD1 matches 7 bases. The V gene's germline CDR1 is SGHVS and CDR2 FQNEAQ. The CDR3 loop spans 16 amino acids. This CDR3 is CASSPVGQITGNIIYF. Written as DNA, the CDR3 is TGTGCCAGCAGCCCGGTGGGACAGATTACGGGAAACATCATATATTTT.

This clonotype was seen many times. The genes are TRBV12-3 or TRBV12-4 and TRBJ1-3; tentatively, D is TRBD1 (5 bases). Trimming stripped 11 bases from V and 3 bases from J, with 11 bases between. The CDR3 runs 12 residues. Written as DNA, the CDR3 is TGTGCCGGGAAAAGGGGTGGAAACACCATATATTTT. Its protein is CAGKRGGNTIYF.

The chain is built from TRBV9 and TRBJ2-3, with TRBD2 matching over 8 bases. J lost 9 bases, V lost 0 bases, and 9 bases had no gene match. The CDR3 runs 15 residues. Germline CDR1 is SGDLS and CDR2 is YYNGEE. CDR3 amino acids: CASSVDSGDSKTQYF. Here the CDR3 DNA reads TGTGCCAGCAGCGTAGATAGCGGGGACTCTAAGACGCAGTATTTT.

This clonotype was counted between two and nine times. V gene TRBV18 combines with J gene TRBJ2-2; 7 bases fit TRBD1. The CDR3 extends over 14 amino acids. The ends lost 7 bases at V and 1 base at J; junction bases unmatched: 3. Germline CDR1 reads KGHSH; CDR2 reads LQKENI. CDR3 DNA: TGTGCCAGCTTCCGGGACAGGAACACCGGGGAGCTGTTTTTT. It is translated as CASFRDRNTGELFF.

The rearrangement links TRBV10-3 to TRBJ2-7; 12 nucleotides match TRBD2. CDR1 is ENHRY, CDR2 SYGVKD, per germline. The J segment lost 5 bases and the V segment lost 7 bases, leaving 6 bases of the junction unmatched. The CDR3 runs to 14 residues. CDR3 protein: CAIKGTSGPHEQYF. The CDR3 nucleotides read TGTGCCATCAAAGGGACTAGCGGGCCTCACGAGCAGTACTTC.

The chain couples TRBV3-1 to TRBJ2-1; 10 bases are shared with TRBD2. The CDR3 runs to 16 residues. Germline V CDR1 and CDR2: LGHDT, YNNKEL (reference sequence). The V segment lost 3 bases and the J segment 9 bases; nucleotides outside the gene matches: 11. The CDR3 sequence: CASSQRTGTSEGEQFF. Written as DNA, the CDR3 is TGTGCCAGCAGCCAGCGAACCGGGACTAGCGAGGGTGAGCAGTTCTTC.

This clonotype has only one observation. The chain is built from TRBV29-1 and TRBJ1-5; TRBD1 is a possible D gene (6 bases). This CDR3 has 13 residues. CDR1 and CDR2 (germline): SQVTM, ANQGSEA. V dropped 6 bases and J dropped 6 bases, with 15 bases sitting between them. CDR3 protein: CSVIRGFGQPQHF. In DNA, the CDR3 is TGCAGCGTAATCAGGGGATTTGGTCAGCCCCAGCATTTT.

This clonotype was seen repeatedly, ten times or more. The chain combines TRBV12-3 or TRBV12-4 with TRBJ2-3, with D tentatively TRBD2 (6 bases). This CDR3 has 12 residues. V dropped 6 bases and J dropped 4 bases, with 8 bases sitting between them. CDR3 nucleotide sequence: TGTGCCAGCAGACGGGGGTCAGATACGCAGTATTTT. This gives the protein CASRRGSDTQYF.

In DNA form, the CDR3 reads TGTGCCAGCAGTCTCACCCGACAGGGTTCGGGGGTCGGGCAGTATTTT. This sequence encodes CASSLTRQGSGVGQYF. This chain links TRBV12-3 or TRBV12-4 with TRBJ2-3; possible D gene TRBD1, 7 bases. This CDR3 has 16 residues. Trimming removed 5 bases from V and 11 bases from J, with 26 bases in between.

This clonotype was detected a few times. Just one base apart from a much larger clone, this may be a read error. The chain carries TRBV7-8 and TRBJ1-5; no clear D gene. The germline V gene has CDR1 SGHVS and CDR2 FQNEAQ. Trimming left V 0 bases short and J 9 bases short, with 12 bases between. This CDR3 has 14 amino acids. The CDR3 region is CASSLAENGRPQHF. DNA of the CDR3: TGTGCCAGCAGCTTAGCAGAGAATGGGCGGCCCCAGCATTTT.

The chain links TRBV5-8 to TRBJ1-2; a weak D match, TRBD1 (5 bases). The germline V gene has CDR1 SGHTS and CDR2 YDEGEE. The CDR3 contains 14 residues. The V and J ends lost 3 bases and 6 bases respectively, with 15 bases between them. The CDR3 protein is CASSSGEFADGYTF. CDR3 nucleotides: TGTGCCAGCAGCTCGGGGGAGTTCGCAGATGGCTACACCTTC.